This T cell receptor (beta chain) appears in the sequencing data of a study of shared clonotypes between healthy human individuals. General study points: It was only blood that was sampled, and tissue repertoires likely differ.

Regarding this clone: The target antigen is unknown.

Deletions cut 6 bases from V and 3 bases from J, with 17 bases between. Germline CDR1 and CDR2: LNHDA and SQIVND (reference sequence). The CDR3 extends over 16 amino acids. The repertoire was sequenced with immunoSEQ multiplex PCR; TCRdb's copy has only in-frame clones and lacks some. Of about half a million clones listed, approximately 82% are singletons. The sequenced sample consisted of PBMCs. The rearrangement joins TRBV19 to TRBJ1-4; no firm D call. This sequence originates from a woman aged 40 to 50 in good health. Some clones in this sample may be carry-over from other donors' samples. CDR3 nucleotides: TGTGCCAGTAGCTCAGGAGATGCTGTGGCTAATGAAAAACTGTTTTTT. It yields the protein CASSSGDAVANEKLFF.